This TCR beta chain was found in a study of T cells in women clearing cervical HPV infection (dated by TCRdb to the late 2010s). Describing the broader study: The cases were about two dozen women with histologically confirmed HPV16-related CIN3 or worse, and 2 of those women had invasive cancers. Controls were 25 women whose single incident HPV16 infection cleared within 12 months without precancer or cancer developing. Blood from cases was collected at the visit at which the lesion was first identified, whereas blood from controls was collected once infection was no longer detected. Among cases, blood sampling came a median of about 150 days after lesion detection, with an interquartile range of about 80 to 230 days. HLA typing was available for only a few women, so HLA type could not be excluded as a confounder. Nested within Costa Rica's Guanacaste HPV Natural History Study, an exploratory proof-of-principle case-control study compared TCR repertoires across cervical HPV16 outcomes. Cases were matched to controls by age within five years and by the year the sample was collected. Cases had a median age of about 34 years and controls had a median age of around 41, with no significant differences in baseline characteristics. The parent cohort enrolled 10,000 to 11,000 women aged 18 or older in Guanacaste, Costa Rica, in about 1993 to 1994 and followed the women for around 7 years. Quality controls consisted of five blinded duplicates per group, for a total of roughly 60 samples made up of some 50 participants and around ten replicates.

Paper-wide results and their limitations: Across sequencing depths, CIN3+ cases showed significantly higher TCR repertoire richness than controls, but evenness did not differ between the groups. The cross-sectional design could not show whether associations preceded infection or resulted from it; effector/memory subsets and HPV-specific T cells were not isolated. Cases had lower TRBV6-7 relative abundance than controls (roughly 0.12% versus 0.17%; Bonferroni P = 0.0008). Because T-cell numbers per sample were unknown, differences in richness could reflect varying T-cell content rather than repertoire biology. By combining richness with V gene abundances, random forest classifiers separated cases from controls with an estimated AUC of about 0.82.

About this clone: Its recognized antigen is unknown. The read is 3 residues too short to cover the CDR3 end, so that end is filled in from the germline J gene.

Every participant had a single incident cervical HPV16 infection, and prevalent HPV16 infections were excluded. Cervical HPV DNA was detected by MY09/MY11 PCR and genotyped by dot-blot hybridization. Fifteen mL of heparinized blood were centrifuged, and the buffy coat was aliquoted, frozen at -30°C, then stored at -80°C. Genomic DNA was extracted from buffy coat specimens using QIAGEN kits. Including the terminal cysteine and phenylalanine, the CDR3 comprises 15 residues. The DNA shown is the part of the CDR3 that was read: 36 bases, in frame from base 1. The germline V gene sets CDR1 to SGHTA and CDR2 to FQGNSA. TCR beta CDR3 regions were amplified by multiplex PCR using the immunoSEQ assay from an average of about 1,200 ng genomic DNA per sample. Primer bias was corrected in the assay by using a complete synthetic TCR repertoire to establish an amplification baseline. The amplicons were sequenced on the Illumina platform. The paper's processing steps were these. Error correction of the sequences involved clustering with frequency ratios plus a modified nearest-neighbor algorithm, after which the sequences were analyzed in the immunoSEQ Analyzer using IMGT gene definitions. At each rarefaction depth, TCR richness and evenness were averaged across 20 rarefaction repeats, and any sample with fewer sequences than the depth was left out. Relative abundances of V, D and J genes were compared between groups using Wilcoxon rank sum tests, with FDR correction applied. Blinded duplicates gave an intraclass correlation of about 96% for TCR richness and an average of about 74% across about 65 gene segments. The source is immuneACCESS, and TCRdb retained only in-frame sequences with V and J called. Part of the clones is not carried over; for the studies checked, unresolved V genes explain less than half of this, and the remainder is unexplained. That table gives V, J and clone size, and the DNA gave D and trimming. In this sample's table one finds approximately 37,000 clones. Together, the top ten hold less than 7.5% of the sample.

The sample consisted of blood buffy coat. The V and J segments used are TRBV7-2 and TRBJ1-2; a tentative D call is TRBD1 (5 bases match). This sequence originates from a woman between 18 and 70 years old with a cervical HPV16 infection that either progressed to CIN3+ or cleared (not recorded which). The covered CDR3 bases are TGTGCCAGCAGCCCTATGGGGGGGGGACCAGATACC. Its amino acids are CASSPMGGGPDT. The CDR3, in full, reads CASSPMGGGPDTYTF.